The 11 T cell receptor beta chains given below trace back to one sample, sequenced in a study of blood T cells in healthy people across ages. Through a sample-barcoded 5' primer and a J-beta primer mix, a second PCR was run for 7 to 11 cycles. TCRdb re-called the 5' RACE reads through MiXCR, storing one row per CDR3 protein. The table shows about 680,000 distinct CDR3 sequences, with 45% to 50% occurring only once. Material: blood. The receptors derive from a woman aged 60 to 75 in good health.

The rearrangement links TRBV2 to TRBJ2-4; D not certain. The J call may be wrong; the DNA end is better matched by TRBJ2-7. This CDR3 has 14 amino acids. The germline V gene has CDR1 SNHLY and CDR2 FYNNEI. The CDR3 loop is CASSRQVEADEQYF. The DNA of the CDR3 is TGTGCCAGCAGTCGTCAGGTTGAGGCGGACGAGCAGTACTTC.

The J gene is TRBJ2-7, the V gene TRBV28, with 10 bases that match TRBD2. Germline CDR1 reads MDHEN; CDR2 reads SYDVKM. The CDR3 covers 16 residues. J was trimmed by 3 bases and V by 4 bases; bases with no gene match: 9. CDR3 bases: TGTGCCAGCAGTTCACCATCTAGCGGGAGTTACTACGAGCAGTACTTC. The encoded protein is CASSSPSSGSYYEQYF.

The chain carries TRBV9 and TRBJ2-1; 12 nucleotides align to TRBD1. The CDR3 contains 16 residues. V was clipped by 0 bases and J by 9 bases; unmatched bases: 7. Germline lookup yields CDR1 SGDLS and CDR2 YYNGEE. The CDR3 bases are TGTGCCAGCAGCGTAGGAAGGGACAGGGGGCGAGTTGAGCAGTTCTTC. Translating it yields CASSVGRDRGRVEQFF.

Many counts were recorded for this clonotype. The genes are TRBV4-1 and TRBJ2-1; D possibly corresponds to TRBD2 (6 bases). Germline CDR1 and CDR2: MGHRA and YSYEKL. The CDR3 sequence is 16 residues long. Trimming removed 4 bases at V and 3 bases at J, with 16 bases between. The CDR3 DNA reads TGCGCCAGCAGCCGGAACCCTAGCGACCGCTACAATGAGCAGTTCTTC. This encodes CASSRNPSDRYNEQFF.

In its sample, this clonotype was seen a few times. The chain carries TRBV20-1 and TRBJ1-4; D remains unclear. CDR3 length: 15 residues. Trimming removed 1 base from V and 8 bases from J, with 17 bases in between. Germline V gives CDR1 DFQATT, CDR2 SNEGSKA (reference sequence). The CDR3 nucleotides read TGCAGTGCTAGAGGTCCGCTGTCGTTACAAGAAAAACTGTTTTTT. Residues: CSARGPLSLQEKLFF.

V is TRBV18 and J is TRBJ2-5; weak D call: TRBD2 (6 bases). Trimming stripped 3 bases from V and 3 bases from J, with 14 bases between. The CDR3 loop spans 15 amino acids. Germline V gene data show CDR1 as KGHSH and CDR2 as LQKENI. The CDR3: CASSPGLRGEETQYF. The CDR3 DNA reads TGTGCCAGCTCACCGGGACTGAGGGGCGAAGAGACCCAGTACTTC. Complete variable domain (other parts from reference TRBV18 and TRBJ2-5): NAGVMQNPRHLVRRRGQEARLRCSPMKGHSHVYWYRQLPEEGLKFMVYLQKENIIDESGMPKERFSAEFPKEGPSILRIQQVVRGDSAAYFCASSPGLRGEETQYFGPGTRLLVL.

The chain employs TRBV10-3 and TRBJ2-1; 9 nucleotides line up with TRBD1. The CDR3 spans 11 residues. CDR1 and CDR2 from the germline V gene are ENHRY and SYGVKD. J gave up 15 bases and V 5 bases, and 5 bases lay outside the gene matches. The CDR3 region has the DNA TGTGCCATCAGTAAACCGGGACAGGGGTTCTTC. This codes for CAISKPGQGFF.

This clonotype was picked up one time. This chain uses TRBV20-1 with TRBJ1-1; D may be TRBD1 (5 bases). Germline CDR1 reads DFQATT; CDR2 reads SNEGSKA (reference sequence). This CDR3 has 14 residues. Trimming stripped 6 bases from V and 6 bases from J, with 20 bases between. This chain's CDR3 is CSATSGRASAEAFF. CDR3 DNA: TGCAGTGCGACCTCAGGGAGGGCATCAGCTGAAGCTTTCTTT.

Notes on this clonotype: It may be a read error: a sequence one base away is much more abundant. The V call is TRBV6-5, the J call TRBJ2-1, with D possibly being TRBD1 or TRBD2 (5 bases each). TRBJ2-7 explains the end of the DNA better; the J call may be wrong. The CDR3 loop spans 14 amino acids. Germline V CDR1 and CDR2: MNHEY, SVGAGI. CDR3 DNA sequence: TGTGCCAGCACCAGAGACAGAGACTACAATGAGCAGTACTTC. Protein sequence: CASTRDRDYNEQYF.

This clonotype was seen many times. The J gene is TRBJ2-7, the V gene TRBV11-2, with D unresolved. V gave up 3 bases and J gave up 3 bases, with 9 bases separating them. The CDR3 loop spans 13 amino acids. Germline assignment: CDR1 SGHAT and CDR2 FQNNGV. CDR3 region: CASSFAELYEQYF. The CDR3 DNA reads TGTGCCAGCAGCTTTGCAGAACTCTACGAGCAGTACTTC.

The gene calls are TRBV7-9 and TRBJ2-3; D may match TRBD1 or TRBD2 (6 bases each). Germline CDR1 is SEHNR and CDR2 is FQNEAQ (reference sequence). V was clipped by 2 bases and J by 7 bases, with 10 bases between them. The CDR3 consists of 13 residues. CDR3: CASSLSGGHTQYF. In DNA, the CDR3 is TGTGCCAGCAGCTTAAGTGGGGGGCATACGCAGTATTTT.